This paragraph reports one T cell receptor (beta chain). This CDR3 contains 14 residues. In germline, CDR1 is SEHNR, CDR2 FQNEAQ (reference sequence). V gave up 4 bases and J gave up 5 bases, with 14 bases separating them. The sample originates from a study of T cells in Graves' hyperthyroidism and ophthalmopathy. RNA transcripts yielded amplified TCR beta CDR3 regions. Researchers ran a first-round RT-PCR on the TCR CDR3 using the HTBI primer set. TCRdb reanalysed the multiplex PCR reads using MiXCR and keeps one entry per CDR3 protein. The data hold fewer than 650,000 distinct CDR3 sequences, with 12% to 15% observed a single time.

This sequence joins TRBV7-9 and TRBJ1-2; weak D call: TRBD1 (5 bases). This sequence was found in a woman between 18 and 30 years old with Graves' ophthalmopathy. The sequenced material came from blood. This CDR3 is CASSYHAGRYGYTF. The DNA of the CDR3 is TGTGCCAGCAGCTACCATGCAGGGCGATATGGCTACACCTTC.